This TCR beta chain was profiled in a study of cytomegalovirus exposure and HLA in healthy donors. Study-level points and caveats: Among the most significant clusters, several appeared linked to common viral pathogens in a later analysis.

About this clone itself: Its antigen is unknown.

It was with 60 Vbeta and 13 Jbeta primers that the PCR ran. Repertoires were generated with immunoSEQ multiplex PCR, while TCRdb's copy carries only in-frame clones and drops some. The repertoire holds about 170,000 clones, with over 80% as singletons. The germline V gene has CDR1 SGHAT and CDR2 FQNNGV. The CDR3 runs 15 residues. V was shortened by 0 bases and J by 5 bases, with 13 bases between the two germline ends. The sample was PBMCs. The receptor's source is a male donor in good health and CMV-seronegative. The J gene is TRBJ2-5, the V gene TRBV11-2; possibly TRBD2 for D (5 bases). DNA for the CDR3: TGTGCCAGCAGCTTAGATCCGGATAGCGCGGAGACCCAGTACTTC. Protein: CASSLDPDSAETQYF.